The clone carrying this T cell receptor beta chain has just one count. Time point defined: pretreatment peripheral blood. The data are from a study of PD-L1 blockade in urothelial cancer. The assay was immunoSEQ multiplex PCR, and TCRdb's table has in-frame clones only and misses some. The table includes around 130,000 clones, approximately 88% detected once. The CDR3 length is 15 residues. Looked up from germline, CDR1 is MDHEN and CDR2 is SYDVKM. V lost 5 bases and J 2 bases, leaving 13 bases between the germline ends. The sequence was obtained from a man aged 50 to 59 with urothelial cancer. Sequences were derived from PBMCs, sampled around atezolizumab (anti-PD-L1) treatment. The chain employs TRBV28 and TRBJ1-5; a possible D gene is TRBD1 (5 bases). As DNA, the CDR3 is TGTGCCAGCAGTCCCCCCAGGGCTGGCAATCAGCCCCAGCATTTT. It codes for CASSPPRAGNQPQHF.